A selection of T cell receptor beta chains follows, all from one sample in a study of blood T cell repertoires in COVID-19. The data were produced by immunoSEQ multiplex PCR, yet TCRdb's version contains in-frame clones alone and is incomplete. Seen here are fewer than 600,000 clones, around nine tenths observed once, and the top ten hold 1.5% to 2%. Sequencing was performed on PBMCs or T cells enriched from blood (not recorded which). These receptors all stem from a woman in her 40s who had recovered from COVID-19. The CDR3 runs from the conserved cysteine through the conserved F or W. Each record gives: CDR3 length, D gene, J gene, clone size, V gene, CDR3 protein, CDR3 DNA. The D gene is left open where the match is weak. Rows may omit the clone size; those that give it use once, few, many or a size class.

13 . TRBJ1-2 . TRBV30 CAWSVSEGYGYTF TGTGCCTGGAGTGTTTCGGAGGGCTATGGCTACACCTTC
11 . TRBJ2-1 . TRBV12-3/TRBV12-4 CASSRDNEQFF TGTGCCAGCAGTCGGGACAATGAGCAGTTCTTC
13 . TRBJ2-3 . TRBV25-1 CASSEPNLDTQYF TGTGCCAGCAGTGAACCTAATCTAGATACGCAGTATTTT
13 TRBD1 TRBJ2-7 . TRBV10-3 CAIRRDRSYEQYF TGTGCCATCAGGAGGGACAGATCCTACGAGCAGTACTTC
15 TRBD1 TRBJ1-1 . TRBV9 CASSPPDRANTEAFF TGTGCCAGCAGCCCGCCGGACAGGGCCAACACTGAAGCTTTCTTT
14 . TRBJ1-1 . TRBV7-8 CASSLARGVTEAFF TGTGCCAGCAGCTTGGCCCGGGGGGTCACTGAAGCTTTCTTT
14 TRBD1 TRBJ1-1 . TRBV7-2 CASSIQGLVTEAFF TGTGCCAGCAGTATACAGGGGCTCGTGACTGAAGCTTTCTTT
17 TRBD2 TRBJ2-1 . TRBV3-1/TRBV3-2 CASSPFPLAGAGNEQFF TGTGCCAGCAGCCCTTTCCCTTTAGCGGGAGCGGGAAATGAGCAGTTCTTC
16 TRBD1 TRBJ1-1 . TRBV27 CASSPRTGPQSTEAFF TGTGCCAGCAGTCCGAGGACAGGCCCCCAGAGCACTGAAGCTTTCTTT
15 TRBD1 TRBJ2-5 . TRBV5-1 CASSIQGAGQETQYF TGCGCCAGCAGCATCCAGGGGGCTGGCCAAGAGACCCAGTACTTC
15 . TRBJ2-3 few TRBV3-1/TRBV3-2 CASSQNRISTDTQYF TGTGCCAGCAGCCAAAATAGAATTTCCACAGATACGCAGTATTTT
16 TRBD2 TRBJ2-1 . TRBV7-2 CASSLGLAGGPDEQFF TGTGCCAGCAGCTTAGGTCTAGCGGGAGGGCCAGATGAGCAGTTCTTC
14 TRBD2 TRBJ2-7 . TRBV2 CASRGLAGAYEQYF TGTGCCAGCAGGGGACTAGCGGGAGCGTACGAGCAGTACTTC
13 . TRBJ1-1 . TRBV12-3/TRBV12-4 CASSFQGPLGAFF TGTGCCAGCAGTTTCCAGGGGCCCCTCGGAGCTTTCTTT
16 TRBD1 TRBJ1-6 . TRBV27 CASSLFFGTGNSPLHF TGTGCCAGCAGTTTATTTTTTGGGACAGGGAATTCACCCCTCCACTTT
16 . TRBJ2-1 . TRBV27 CASSQTGMWNYDEQFF TGTGCCAGCAGTCAAACGGGAATGTGGAACTACGATGAGCAGTTCTTC
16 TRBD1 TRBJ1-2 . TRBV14 CASSRMRGQGVYGYTF TGTGCCAGCAGCCGGATGAGGGGACAGGGAGTCTATGGCTACACCTTC
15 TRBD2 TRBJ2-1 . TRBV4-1 CASSELAGRFNEQFF TGCGCCAGCAGCGAGCTAGCGGGAAGGTTCAATGAGCAGTTCTTC
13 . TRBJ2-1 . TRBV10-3 CAINRESYNEQFF TGTGCCATCAATCGGGAGTCGTACAATGAGCAGTTCTTC
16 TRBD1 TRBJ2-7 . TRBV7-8 CASSLVRGRGRNEQYF TGTGCCAGCAGCCTGGTAAGGGGCAGGGGGCGGAATGAGCAGTACTTC
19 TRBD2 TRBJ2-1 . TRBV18 CASSPPVGVGGRAVNEQFF TGTGCCAGCTCACCACCGGTCGGCGTCGGCGGGAGGGCCGTGAATGAGCAGTTCTTC
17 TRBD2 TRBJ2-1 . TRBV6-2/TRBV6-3 CASSSGLAGGPLNEQFF TGTGCCAGCAGTTCCGGACTAGCGGGAGGGCCTCTCAATGAGCAGTTCTTC
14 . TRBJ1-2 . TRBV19 CASSADRTNYGYTF TGTGCCAGTAGTGCGGACAGAACTAACTATGGCTACACCTTC
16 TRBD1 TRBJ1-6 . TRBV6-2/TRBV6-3 CASSSPWTGKFSPLHF TGTGCCAGCAGTTCACCCTGGACAGGGAAGTTTTCACCCCTCCACTTT